This TCR beta chain emerged from a study of T cells after yellow fever vaccination. Notes on the study in general: A large majority of primary-vaccination clones showed up again after the booster (about 96% CD4, around 90% CD8). The secondary response was weaker, and its peak arrived faster, on day 5 versus 15.

Trimming removed 3 bases from V and 3 bases from J, with 8 bases in between. Per germline, CDR1 SEHNR and CDR2 FQNEAQ (reference sequence). This CDR3 spans 14 amino acids. This clonotype was counted only a few times. What it recognizes is unknown. TCRdb ran MiXCR on the 5' RACE reads and lists one entry per CDR3 protein. This sample has 150,000 or so distinct CDR3 sequences; around 9.3% occur once, and the top ten carry approximately 39%. The chain couples TRBV7-9 to TRBJ2-2, with D maybe TRBD1 (6 bases). The material sequenced was CD8+ T cells sorted from PBMCs, taken 45 days after the yellow fever booster vaccination. This clonotype was sampled from a man aged 18-30 years who received the YFV17D yellow fever vaccine. The CDR3 nucleotides are TGTGCCAGCAGCTTGGACAGTTACACCGGGGAGCTGTTTTTT. Its protein is CASSLDSYTGELFF.